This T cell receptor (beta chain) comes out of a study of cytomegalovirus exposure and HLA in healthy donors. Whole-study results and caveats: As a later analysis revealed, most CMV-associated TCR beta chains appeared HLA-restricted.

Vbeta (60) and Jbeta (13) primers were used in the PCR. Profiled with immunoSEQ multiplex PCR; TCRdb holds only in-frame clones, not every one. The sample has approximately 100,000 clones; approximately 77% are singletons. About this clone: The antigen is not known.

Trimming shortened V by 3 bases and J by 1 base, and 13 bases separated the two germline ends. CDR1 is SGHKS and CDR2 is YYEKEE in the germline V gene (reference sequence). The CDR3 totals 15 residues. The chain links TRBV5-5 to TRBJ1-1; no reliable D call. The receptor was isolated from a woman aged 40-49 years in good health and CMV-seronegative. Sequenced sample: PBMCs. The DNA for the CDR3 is TGTGCCAGCAGCTACGGAGGGATCTCGAACACTGAAGCTTTCTTT. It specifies CASSYGGISNTEAFF.